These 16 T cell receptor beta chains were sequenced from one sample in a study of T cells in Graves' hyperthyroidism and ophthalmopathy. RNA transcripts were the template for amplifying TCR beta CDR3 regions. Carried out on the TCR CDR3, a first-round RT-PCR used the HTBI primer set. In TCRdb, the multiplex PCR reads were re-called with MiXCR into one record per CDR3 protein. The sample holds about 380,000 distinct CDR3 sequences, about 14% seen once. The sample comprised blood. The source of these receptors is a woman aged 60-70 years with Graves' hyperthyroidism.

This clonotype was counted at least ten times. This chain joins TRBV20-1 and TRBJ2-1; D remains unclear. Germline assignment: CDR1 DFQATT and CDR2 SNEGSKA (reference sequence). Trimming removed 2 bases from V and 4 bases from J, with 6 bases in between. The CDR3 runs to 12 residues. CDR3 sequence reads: CSARQEYNEQFF. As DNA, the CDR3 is TGCAGTGCTAGACAGGAATACAATGAGCAGTTCTTC.

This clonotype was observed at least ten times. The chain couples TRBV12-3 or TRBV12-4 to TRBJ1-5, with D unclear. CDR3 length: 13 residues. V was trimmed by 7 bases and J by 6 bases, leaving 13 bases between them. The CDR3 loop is CASMRNWGQPQHF. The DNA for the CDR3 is TGTGCCAGCATGAGAAACTGGGGTCAGCCCCAGCATTTT.

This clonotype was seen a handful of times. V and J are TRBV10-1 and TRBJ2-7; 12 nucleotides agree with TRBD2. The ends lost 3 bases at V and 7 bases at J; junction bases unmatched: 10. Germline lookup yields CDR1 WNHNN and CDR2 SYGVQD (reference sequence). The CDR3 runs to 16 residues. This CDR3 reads CASSDGLAGGPWEQYF. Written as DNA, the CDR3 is TGCGCCAGCAGTGATGGGCTAGCGGGAGGGCCTTGGGAGCAGTACTTC.

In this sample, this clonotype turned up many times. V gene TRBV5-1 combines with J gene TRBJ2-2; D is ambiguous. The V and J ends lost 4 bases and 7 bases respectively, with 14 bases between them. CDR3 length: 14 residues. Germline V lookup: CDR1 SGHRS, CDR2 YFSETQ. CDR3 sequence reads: CASSQDDLHGELFF. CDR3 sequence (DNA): TGCGCCAGCAGCCAAGACGATTTACACGGGGAGCTGTTTTTT.

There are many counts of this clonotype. The chain's CDR3 is CASSWGQGYEQYF. CDR3 nucleotides: TGTGCCAGCAGTTGGGGACAGGGTTACGAGCAGTACTTC. This chain joins TRBV28 and TRBJ2-7; 9 bases are a match to TRBD1. The germline V gene encodes CDR1 MDHEN and CDR2 SYDVKM. This CDR3 is built from 13 residues. J lost 4 bases, V lost 4 bases, and 2 bases had no gene match.

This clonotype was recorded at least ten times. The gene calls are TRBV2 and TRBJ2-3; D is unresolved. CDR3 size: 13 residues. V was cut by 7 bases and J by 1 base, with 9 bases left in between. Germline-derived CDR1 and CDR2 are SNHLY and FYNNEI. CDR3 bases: TGTGCCAGCAAGGCCCCGGGCACAGATACGCAGTATTTT. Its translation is CASKAPGTDTQYF.

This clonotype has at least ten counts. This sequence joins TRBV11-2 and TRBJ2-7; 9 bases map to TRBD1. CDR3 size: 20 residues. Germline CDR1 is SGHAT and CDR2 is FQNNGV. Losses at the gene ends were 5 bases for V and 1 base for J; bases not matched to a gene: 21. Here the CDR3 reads CASSPLSRDRALGRSYEQYF. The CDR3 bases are TGTGCCAGCAGCCCCTTAAGTCGGGACAGGGCCTTAGGGCGATCCTACGAGCAGTACTTC.

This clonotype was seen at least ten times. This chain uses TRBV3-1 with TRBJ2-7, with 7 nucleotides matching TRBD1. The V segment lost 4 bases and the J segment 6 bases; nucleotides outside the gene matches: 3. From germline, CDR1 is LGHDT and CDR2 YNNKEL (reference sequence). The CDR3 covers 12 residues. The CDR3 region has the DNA TGTGCCAGCAGCCGGGGACAGTCCGAGCAGTACTTC. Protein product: CASSRGQSEQYF.

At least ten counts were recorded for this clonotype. DNA of the CDR3: TGTGCCAGCAGCCTACCCGTGGGGACAGGGGTCGAGCAGTACTTC. This gives the protein CASSLPVGTGVEQYF. The chain employs TRBV11-1 and TRBJ2-7, with 10 bases aligning to TRBD1. V lost 5 bases, J lost 6 bases, and 10 bases stayed unmatched. Germline assignment: CDR1 SGHAT and CDR2 FQDESV (reference sequence). This CDR3 region has 15 residues. The full variable domain, its missing parts supplied by reference TRBV11-1 and TRBJ2-7, is EAEVAQSPRYKITEKSQAVAFWCDPISGHATLYWYRQILGQGPELLVQFQDESVVDDSQLPKDRFSAERLKGVDSTLKIQPAELGDSAMYLCASSLPVGTGVEQYFGPGTRLTVT.

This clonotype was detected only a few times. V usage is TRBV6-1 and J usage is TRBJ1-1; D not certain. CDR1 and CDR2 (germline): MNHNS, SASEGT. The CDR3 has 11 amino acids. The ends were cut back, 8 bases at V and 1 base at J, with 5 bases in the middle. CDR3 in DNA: TGTGCCAGCCACTGGAACACTGAAGCTTTCTTT. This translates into CASHWNTEAFF.

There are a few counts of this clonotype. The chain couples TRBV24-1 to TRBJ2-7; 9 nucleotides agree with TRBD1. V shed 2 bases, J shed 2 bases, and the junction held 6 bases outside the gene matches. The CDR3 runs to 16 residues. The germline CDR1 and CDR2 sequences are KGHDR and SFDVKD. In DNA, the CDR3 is TGTGCCACCAGTGATTACCGCGGGACAGGGCCCTACGAGCAGTACTTC. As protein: CATSDYRGTGPYEQYF.

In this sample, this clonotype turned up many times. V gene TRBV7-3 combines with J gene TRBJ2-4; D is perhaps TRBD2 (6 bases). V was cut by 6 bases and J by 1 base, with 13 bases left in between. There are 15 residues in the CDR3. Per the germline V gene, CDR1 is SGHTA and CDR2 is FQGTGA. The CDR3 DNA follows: TGTGCCAGCAGGTTGCGGGGAGTTGCCAAAAACATTCAGTACTTC. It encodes CASRLRGVAKNIQYF.

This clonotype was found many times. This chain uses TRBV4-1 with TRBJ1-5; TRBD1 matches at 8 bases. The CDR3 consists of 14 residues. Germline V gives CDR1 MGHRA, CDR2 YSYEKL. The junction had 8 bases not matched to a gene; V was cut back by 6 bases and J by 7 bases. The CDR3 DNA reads TGCGCCAGCAGACGGACAGGGTATGGGCAGCCCCAGCATTTT. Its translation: CASRRTGYGQPQHF.

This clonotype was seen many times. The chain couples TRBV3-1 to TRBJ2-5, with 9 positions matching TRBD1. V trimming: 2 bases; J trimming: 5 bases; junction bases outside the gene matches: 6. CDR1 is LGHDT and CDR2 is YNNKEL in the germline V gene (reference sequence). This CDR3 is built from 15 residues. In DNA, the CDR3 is TGTGCCAGCAGCCAACGCCGGGACAGGGTGGAGACCCAGTACTTC. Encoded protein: CASSQRRDRVETQYF.

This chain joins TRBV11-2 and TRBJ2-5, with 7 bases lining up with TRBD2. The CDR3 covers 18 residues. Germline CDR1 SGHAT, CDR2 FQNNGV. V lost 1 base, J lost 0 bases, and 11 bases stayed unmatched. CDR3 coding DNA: TGTGCCAGCAGCTTAGGGGGGACTCGGCGGGGGAACCAAGAGACCCAGTACTTC. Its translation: CASSLGGTRRGNQETQYF.

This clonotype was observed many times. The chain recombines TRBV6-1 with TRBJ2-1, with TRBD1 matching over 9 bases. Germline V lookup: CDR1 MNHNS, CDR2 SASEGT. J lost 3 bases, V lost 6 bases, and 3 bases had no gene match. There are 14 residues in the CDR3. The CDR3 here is CASRRQGVYNEQFF. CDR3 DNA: TGTGCCAGCAGAAGACAGGGGGTCTACAATGAGCAGTTCTTC.